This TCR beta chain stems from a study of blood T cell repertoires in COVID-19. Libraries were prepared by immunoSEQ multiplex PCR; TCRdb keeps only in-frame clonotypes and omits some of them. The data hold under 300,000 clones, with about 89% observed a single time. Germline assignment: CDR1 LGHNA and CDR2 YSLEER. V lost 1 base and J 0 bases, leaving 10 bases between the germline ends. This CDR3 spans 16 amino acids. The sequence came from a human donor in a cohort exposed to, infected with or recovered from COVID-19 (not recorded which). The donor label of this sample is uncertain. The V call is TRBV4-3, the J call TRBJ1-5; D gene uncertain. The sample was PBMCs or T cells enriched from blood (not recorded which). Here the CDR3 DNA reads TGCGCCAGCAGCCAAGGATCCGGTTTTAGCAATCAGCCCCAGCATTTT. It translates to CASSQGSGFSNQPQHF.